The 11 T cell receptor beta chains below come from one sample, sequenced in a study of CXCR3-negative and CXCR3-positive naive CD8 T cells (dated by TCRdb to the late 2010s). The full study reports these points: Compared with CXCR3-negative naive cells, CXCR3-positive naive cells had TRB CDR3s with higher hydrophobicity (lower Kidera factor 4), lower energy, and higher strength and volume indices.

Sequencing was performed on a NextSeq 550. The Human TCR Profiling Kit (MiLaboratory) was used to prepare UMI-labeled 5' RACE TRB cDNA libraries. The reads went through TCRdb reprocessing, and each CDR3 protein sequence gets one entry with no DNA. This sample's clone table shows fewer than 65,000 distinct CDR3 sequences. 4.8% of the sample is in the top ten clones. The antigens of these receptors remain unknown. Sequencing was done on a sample of naive CXCR3+ CD8+ T cells from blood. What the cell subset or site label conveys for this sample: CD45RO-CCR7+CD27+CD95- naive CD8+ T cells expressing CXCR3 (TNR3+). The source of these receptors is a human donor in good health. Some clones in this sample may be carry-over from other donors' samples.

The genes are TRBV29-1 and TRBJ1-1; lacking DNA, the TRBD1 call made by TCRdb goes unchecked. Germline CDR1 reads SQVTM; CDR2 reads ANQGSEA. The CDR3 extends over 14 amino acids. CDR3 sequence reads: CSVETGQGPREAFF.

The chain carries TRBV5-1 and TRBJ1-1. This CDR3 contains 13 residues. The germline V gene has CDR1 SGHRS and CDR2 YFSETQ. The CDR3 protein is CASSLDRGTEAFF.

V is TRBV21-1 and J is TRBJ2-1; absent DNA, TCRdb's TRBD1 call cannot be checked. TRBV21-1 is listed as a pseudogene. The CDR3 sequence is 14 residues long. The CDR3 loop is CASSGRDSDNEQFF.

The genes are TRBV4-3 and TRBJ2-6. This CDR3 has 16 residues. The germline V gene has CDR1 LGHNA and CDR2 YSLEER. CDR3 loop: CASSQDPDSGANVLTF.

The V and J genes are TRBV20-1 and TRBJ2-5; the D call of TRBD2 rests on TCRdb alone, since no DNA is present to check it. The CDR3 has 15 residues. Per the germline V gene, CDR1 is DFQATT and CDR2 is SNEGSKA (reference sequence). This CDR3 reads CSESLAGASMETQYF.

This CDR3 reads CSARDWETGELFF. V gene TRBV20-1 combines with J gene TRBJ2-2; the D call from TCRdb, TRBD2, cannot be confirmed without DNA. The length of the CDR3 is 13 residues. Germline V gene lookup returns CDR1 DFQATT and CDR2 SNEGSKA (reference sequence).

The chain has TRBV6-6 and TRBJ2-2. Germline loops: CDR1 MNHNY, CDR2 SVGAGI (reference sequence). The CDR3 length is 17 residues. CDR3 protein: CASSYFFAERPTGELFF.

The V and J genes are TRBV15 and TRBJ2-1; TCRdb's D gene call, TRBD2, goes unchecked for lack of DNA. Germline V lookup: CDR1 LNHNV, CDR2 YYDKDF (reference sequence). The length of the CDR3 is 16 residues. CDR3 protein: CATSISPLANYNEQFF.

CDR3 amino acids: CASSLGGGGPGDTQYF. This chain links TRBV5-1 with TRBJ2-3; TCRdb gives TRBD2 as the D gene, but with no DNA this cannot be confirmed. The CDR3 sequence is 16 residues long. Germline lookup yields CDR1 SGHRS and CDR2 YFSETQ.

This rearrangement joins TRBV14 to TRBJ1-1; TCRdb proposes TRBD1, but this gene call is untestable without DNA. The CDR3 runs 13 residues. CDR1 and CDR2 (germline): SGHDN, FVKESK. The CDR3 protein is CASSRGGQGEAFF. The variable domain in full, with the rest retrieved from reference TRBV14 and TRBJ1-1, is EAGVTQFPSHSVIEKGQTVTLRCDPISGHDNLYWYRRVMGKEIKFLLHFVKESKQDESGMPNNRFLAERTGGTYSTLKVQPAELEDSGVYFCASSRGGQGEAFFGQGTRLTVV.

This rearrangement joins TRBV2 to TRBJ2-5; TCRdb indicates TRBD1, and absent DNA this call remains unverified. The germline V gene has CDR1 SNHLY and CDR2 FYNNEI. The CDR3 runs to 16 residues. The CDR3: CASSETLGQGAETQYF.